This T cell receptor (beta chain) was sequenced for a study of T cells after yellow fever vaccination. Overall study findings and caveats: Most primary-vaccination clones recurred post-booster (under 98% CD4, over 70% CD8). Researchers noted that a small share of clonotypes showed up in both CD4 and CD8 compartments.

CDR1 and CDR2 from the germline V gene are SGDLS and YYNGEE. The V gene lost 0 bases and the J gene lost 2 bases, with 6 bases spanning the gap. This CDR3 has 14 amino acids. From the 5' RACE reads, TCRdb called clonotypes with MiXCR, one entry per CDR3 protein. This sample has fewer than 350,000 distinct CDR3 sequences, with over 3.5% found just once. As to this clonotype: Its antigen remains unidentified.

V and J are TRBV9 and TRBJ2-1; D is uncertain. This sequence originates from a man younger than 35 who received the YFV17D yellow fever vaccine. The specimen comprised PBMCs, sampled 15 days after the yellow fever booster vaccination. The CDR3: CASSVASAYNEQFF. The CDR3 DNA sequence: TGTGCCAGCAGCGTAGCCAGTGCCTACAATGAGCAGTTCTTC.